The present TCR beta chain was sequenced within a study of cytomegalovirus exposure and HLA in healthy donors. Study findings and constraints: An observed cluster of highly shared sequence variants was recorded as a likely sequencing artifact. Association of 17,000 or so TCR beta sequences with HLA alleles was found at 0.05 false discovery rate in a later analysis. What TCR beta sequences reportedly achieved was accurate prediction of HLA-A and HLA-B alleles in most subjects. Cytomegalovirus status was reportedly diagnosed by the classifier with high sensitivity and specificity.

Vbeta (60) and Jbeta (13) primers were used in the PCR. This table comes from immunoSEQ multiplex PCR, and its TCRdb copy is limited to in-frame clones, with some not included. This sample has about 150,000 clones; 60% to 80% occur once, and the top ten carry roughly an eighth. Concerning this clone itself: The antigen remains undetermined.

The specimen sequenced was PBMCs. The TCR was taken from a woman aged 40 to 49 in good health and CMV-seronegative.

CDR3 coding DNA: TGTGCCAGCAGTGAAGGAAGATCAGGGTCCCAGCATTTT. It is translated as CASSEGRSGSQHF. The gene calls are TRBV6-1 and TRBJ1-5; TRBD1 might be the D (5 bases). The CDR3 sequence is 13 residues long. V lost 1 base and J 11 bases, leaving 12 bases between the germline ends. Germline-derived CDR1 and CDR2 are MNHNS and SASEGT.